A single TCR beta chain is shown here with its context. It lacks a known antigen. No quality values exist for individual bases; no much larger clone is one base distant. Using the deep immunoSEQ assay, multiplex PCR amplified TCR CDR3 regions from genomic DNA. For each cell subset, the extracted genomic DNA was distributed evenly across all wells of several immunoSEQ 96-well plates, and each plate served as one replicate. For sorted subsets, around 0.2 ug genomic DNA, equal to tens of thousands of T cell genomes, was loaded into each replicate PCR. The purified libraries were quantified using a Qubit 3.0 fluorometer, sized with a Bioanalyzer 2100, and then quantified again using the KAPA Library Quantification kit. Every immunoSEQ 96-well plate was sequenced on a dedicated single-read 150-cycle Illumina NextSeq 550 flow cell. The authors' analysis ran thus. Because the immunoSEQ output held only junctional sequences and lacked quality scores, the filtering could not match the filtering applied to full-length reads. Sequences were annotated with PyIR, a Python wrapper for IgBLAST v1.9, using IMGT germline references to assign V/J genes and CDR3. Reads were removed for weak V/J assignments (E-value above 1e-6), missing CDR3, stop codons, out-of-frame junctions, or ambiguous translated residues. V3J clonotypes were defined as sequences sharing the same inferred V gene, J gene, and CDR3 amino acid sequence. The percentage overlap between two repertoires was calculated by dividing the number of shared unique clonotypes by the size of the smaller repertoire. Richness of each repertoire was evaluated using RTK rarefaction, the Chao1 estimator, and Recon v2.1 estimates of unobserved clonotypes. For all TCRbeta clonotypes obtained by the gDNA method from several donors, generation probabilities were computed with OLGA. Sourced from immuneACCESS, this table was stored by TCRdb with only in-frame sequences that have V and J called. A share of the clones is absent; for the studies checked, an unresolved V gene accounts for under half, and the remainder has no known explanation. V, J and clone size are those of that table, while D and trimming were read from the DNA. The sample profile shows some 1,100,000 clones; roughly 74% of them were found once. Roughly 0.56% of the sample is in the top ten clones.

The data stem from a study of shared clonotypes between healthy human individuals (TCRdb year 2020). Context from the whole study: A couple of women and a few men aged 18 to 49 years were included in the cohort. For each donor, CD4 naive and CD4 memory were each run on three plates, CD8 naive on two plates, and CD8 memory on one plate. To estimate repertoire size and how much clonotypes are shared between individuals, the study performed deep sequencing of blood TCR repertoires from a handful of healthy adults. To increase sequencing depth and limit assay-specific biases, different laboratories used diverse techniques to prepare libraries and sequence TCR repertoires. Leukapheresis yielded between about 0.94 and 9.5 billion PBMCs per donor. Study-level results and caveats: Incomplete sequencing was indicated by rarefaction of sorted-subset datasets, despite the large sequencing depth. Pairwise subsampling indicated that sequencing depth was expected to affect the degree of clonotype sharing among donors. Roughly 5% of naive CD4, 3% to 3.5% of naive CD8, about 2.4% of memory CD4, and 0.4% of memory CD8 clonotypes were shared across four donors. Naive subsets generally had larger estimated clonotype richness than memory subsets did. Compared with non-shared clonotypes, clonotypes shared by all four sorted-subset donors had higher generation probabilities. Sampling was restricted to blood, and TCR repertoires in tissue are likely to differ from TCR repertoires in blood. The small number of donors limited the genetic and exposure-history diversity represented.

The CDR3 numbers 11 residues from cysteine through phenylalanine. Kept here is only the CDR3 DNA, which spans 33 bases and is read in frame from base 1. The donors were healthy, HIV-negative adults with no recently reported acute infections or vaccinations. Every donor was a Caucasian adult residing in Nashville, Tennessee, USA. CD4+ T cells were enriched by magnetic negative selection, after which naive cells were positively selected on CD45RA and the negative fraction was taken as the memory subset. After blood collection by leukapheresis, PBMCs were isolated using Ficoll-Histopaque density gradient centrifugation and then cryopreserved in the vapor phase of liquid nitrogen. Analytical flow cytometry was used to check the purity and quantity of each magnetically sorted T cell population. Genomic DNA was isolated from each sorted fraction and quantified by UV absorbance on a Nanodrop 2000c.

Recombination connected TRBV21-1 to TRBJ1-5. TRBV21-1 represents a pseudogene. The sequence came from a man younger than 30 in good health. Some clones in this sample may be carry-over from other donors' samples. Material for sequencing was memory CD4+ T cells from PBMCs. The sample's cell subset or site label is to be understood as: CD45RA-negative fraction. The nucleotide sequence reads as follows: TGTGCCAGCAGCAGGGGGGAACCCCAGCATTTT. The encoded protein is CASSRGEPQHF.